The T cell receptor (beta chain) described here comes from a study of early T cells in non-severe SARS-CoV-2 infection. Study summary: Chains were unpaired, as sequencing was done on bulk RNA from unsorted whole blood.

As part of library construction, unique molecular identifiers were attached to individual cDNA molecules. In TCRdb, the 5' RACE reads were re-called with MiXCR into one record per CDR3 protein. The sample carries more than 25,000 distinct CDR3 sequences, 2.9% recorded once. Points from the study as a whole: VDJdb-based matching was biased toward anti-spike CD8 responses and missed private and CD4 specificities.

This clonotype appeared many times. Its antigen is as yet unknown. Trimming removed 9 bases from V and 6 bases from J; junction bases left unmatched: 8. In germline, CDR1 is MNHNS, CDR2 SASEGT. The CDR3 has 13 residues. Sequenced: whole blood. The sequence was collected from an adult who was a healthcare worker with PCR-confirmed SARS-CoV-2 infection or an uninfected control (not recorded which). This chain joins TRBV6-1 and TRBJ1-2, with 9 nucleotides matching TRBD1. DNA of the CDR3: TGTGCCAGTCGGGAAACAGGGGGCCATGGCTACACCTTC. Its protein product is CASRETGGHGYTF.